The sample holds one count of the clone carrying this TCR beta chain. This sample stems from a study of blood T cell repertoires in COVID-19. Study-wide context: Both acute and convalescent COVID-19 samples were obtained from the United States, Italy and Spain. Sample material is recorded as cDNA or gDNA derived from T cells, B-cell-depleted T cells, or PBMCs.

V was clipped by 5 bases and J by 7 bases; unmatched bases: 7. From germline, CDR1 is SEHNR and CDR2 FQNEAQ (reference sequence). The CDR3 totals 14 residues. Profiling relied on immunoSEQ multiplex PCR, and the TCRdb table lists in-frame clones only, not all of them. This table holds around 100,000 clones, 84% found once. This TCR was recovered from a man in his 60s with acute or convalescent COVID-19. The specimen sequenced was peripheral blood. The chain links TRBV7-9 to TRBJ2-1; 8 positions match TRBD1. The CDR3 protein is CASSPSDRENEQFF. The CDR3 DNA reads as TGTGCCAGCAGCCCATCGGACAGGGAGAATGAGCAGTTCTTC.